This TCR beta chain stems from a study of T cell repertoires in cytomegalovirus infection (dated 2019 in TCRdb). Looking at the study overall: Donor HLA type was relevant to the analysis, because carriage of CMV infection together with the matching HLA type was indicated by public TCR beta signatures. The paper as a whole reports these results and caveats: The ex vivo response was dominated by HLA-C-restricted CMV-specific TCR beta clonotypes, and the single most frequent clonotype in two of eight donors was supplied by these HLA-C-restricted clonotypes. In both this cohort and an independent roughly 350-donor cohort, the cumulative frequency of public TCR beta family members distinguished carriers of CMV infection plus the relevant HLA type.

The instrument given in TCRdb is Illumina HiSeq 1500. TCRdb applied fastp at Q25 and MiXCR to the public reads, then kept only in-frame beta chains. Each entry is one CDR3 protein sequence, shown with its most common DNA and genes. The sample contains more than 650,000 distinct CDR3 sequences, 35% of them found a single time. Under 3.5% of the sample is held by the ten biggest clonotypes. As concerns this clonotype: The antigen it recognizes is unknown. Being one base from a much bigger clone, this may be a read error. A read error is likely, as this CDR3 ends without the conserved phenylalanine or tryptophan.

In the germline V gene, CDR1 corresponds to SGHVS and CDR2 to FNYEAQ. The V end loses 1 base and the J end loses 2 bases, and a stretch of 9 bases separates them. The CDR3 spans 14 residues, counting both ends. Here the CDR3 DNA is all that survives: 42 bases in frame from base 1. The chain is assembled from TRBV7-6 and TRBJ2-7; the best D guess is TRBD2, with 7 bases matching. What was sequenced was PBMCs. This clonotype was sampled from a human donor in good health (CMV status not recorded). Some clones in this sample may be carry-over from other donors' samples. The DNA sequence reads TGTGCCAGCAGCTTAGGGGAGGGGGCCTACGAGCAGTACATC. This gives the protein CASSLGEGAYEQYI.